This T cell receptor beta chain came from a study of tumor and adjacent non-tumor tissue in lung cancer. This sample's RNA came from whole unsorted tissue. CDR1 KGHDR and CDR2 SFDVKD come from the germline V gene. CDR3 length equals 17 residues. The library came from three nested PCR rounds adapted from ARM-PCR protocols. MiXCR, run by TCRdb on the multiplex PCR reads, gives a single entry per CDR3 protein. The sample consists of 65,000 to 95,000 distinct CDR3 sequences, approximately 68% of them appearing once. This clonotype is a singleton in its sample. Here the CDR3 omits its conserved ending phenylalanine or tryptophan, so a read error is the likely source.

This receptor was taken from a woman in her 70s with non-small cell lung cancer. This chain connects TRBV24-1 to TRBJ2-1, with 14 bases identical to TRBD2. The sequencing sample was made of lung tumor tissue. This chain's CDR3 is CATSDFISGLAGDEQFL. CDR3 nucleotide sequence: TGCGCCACCAGTGATTTTATTTCGGGACTAGCGGGAGACGAGCAGTTCCTC.